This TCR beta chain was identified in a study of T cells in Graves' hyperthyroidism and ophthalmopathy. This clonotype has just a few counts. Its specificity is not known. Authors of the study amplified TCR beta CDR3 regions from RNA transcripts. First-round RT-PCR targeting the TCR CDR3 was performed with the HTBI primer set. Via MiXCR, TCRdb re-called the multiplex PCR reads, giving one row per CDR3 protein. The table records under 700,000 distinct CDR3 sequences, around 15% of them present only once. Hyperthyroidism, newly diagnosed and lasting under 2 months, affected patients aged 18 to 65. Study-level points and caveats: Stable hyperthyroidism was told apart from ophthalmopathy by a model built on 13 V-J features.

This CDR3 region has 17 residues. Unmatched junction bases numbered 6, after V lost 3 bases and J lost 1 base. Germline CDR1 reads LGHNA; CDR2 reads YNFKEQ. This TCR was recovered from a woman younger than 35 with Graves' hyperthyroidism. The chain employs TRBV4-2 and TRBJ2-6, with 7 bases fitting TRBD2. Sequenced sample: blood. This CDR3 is CASSQSGESSGANVLTF. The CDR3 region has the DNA TGTGCCAGCAGCCAGAGCGGGGAATCATCTGGGGCCAACGTCCTGACTTTC.